This paragraph reports one TCR beta chain. Its antigen remains unknown. This entry comes from a study of T-cell reconstitution after alpha-beta-depleted transplantation in children. Study-level results: Newly made T cells mostly supplied T-cell counts and diversity one year after transplant. It was reported that alpha-beta T cells came from several hundred expanded graft clones (about two months after transplant).

Molecular barcoding with unique molecular identifiers was used for the TCRbeta library. TCRdb re-called the PCR reads with MiXCR, one entry per CDR3 protein. This sample yields 500,000 to 600,000 distinct CDR3 sequences, of which about a quarter are seen a single time; under 45% belongs to the top ten. The clonotype was recovered from a boy in the first two years of life with Wiskott-Aldrich syndrome, due to receive a stem cell transplant. Sequences were derived from PBMCs, sampled before TCRalphabeta/CD19-depleted stem cell transplant.

The chain's CDR3 is CASSATKGAGANVLTF. The CDR3 DNA is TGTGCCAGCAGTGCCACCAAGGGGGCTGGGGCCAACGTCCTGACTTTC. This chain uses TRBV6-4 with TRBJ2-6, with a possible D match to TRBD1 (6 bases). V dropped 4 bases and J dropped 2 bases, with 12 bases sitting between them. The germline gives CDR1 MRHNA, CDR2 SNTAGT. The CDR3 totals 16 residues.